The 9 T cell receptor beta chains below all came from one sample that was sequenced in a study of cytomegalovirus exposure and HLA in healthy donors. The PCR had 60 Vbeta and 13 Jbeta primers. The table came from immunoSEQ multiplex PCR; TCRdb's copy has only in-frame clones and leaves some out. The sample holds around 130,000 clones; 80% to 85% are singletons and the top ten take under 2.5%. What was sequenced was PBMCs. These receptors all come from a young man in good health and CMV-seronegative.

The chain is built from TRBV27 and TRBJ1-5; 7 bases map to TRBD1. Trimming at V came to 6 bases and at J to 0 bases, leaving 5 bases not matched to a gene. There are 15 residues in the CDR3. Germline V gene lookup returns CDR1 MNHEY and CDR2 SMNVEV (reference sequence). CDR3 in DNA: TGTGCCAGCAGCCCCGACAGGGTTAGCAATCAGCCCCAGCATTTT. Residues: CASSPDRVSNQPQHF.

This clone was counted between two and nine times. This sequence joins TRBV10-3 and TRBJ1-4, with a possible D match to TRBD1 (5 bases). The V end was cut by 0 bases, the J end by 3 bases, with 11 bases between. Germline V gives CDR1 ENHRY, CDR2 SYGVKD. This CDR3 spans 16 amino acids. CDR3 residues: CAISESKGKANEKLFF. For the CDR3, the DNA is TGTGCCATCAGTGAGTCAAAGGGGAAGGCTAATGAAAAACTGTTTTTT.

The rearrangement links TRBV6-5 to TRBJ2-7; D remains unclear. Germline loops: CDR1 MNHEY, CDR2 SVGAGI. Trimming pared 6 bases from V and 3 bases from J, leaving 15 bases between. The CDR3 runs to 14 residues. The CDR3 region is CASSRSGRNYEQYF. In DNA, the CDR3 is TGTGCCAGCAGCCGCTCCGGTAGAAACTACGAGCAGTACTTC.

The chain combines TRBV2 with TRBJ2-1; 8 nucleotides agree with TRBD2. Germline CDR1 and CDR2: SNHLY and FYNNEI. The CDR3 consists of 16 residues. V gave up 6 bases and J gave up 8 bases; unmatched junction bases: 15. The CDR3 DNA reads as TGTGCCAGCAGAGTACCGGGACTAGACCCCTGGGATGAGCAGTTCTTC. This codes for CASRVPGLDPWDEQFF.

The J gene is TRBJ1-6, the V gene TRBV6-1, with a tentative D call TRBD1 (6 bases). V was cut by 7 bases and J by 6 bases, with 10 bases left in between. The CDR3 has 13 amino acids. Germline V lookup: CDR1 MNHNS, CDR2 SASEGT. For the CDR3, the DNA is TGTGCCAGCACGGACAGAAGTAATTCACCCCTCCACTTT. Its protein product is CASTDRSNSPLHF.

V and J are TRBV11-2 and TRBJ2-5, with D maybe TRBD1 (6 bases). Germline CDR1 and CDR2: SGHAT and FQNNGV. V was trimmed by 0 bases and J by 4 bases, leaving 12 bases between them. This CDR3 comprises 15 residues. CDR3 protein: CASSLDAHRAETQYF. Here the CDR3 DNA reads TGTGCCAGCAGCTTAGATGCTCACAGGGCAGAGACCCAGTACTTC.

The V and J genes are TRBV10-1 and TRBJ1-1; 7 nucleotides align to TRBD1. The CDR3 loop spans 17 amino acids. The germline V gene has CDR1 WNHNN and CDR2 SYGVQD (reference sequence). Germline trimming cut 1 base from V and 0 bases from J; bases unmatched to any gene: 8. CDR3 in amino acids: CASSEWTGYGMNTEAFF. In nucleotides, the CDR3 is TGCGCCAGCAGTGAGTGGACAGGTTACGGCATGAACACTGAAGCTTTCTTT.

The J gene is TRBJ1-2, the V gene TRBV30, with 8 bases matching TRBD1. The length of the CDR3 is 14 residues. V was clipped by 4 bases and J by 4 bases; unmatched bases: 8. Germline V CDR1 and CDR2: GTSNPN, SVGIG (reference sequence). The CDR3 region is CAWTWTGNSYGYTF. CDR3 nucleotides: TGTGCCTGGACCTGGACAGGGAACAGCTATGGCTACACCTTC.

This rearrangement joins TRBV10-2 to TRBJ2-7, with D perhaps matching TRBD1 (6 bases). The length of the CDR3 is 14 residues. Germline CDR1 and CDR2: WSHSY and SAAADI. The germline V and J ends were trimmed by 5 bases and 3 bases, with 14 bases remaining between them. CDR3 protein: CASSPDSYRYEQYF. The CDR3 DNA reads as TGCGCCAGCAGTCCGGACAGCTACCGCTACGAGCAGTACTTC.